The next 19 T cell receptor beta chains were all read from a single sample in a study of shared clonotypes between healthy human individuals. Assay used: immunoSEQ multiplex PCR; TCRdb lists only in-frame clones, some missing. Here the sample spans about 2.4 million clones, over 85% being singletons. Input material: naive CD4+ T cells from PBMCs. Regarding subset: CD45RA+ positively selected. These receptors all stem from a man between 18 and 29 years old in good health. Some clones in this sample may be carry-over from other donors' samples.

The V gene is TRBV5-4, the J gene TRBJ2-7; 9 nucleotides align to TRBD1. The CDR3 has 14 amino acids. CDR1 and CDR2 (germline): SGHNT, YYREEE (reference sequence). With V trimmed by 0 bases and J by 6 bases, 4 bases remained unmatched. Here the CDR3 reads CASSLAGTGLEQYF. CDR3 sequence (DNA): TGTGCCAGCAGCTTGGCCGGGACAGGGCTCGAGCAGTACTTC. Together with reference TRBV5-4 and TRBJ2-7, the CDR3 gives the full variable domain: ETGVTQSPTHLIKTRGQQVTLRCSSQSGHNTVSWYQQALGQGPQFIFQYYREEENGRGNFPPRFSGLQFPNYSSELNVNALELDDSALYLCASSLAGTGLEQYFGPGTRLTVT.

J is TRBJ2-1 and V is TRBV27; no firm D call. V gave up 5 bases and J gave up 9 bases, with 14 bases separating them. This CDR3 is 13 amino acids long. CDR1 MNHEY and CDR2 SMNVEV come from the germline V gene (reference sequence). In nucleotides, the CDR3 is TGTGCCAGCAGTCTCCCACCTATTCGTGAGCAGTTCTTC. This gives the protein CASSLPPIREQFF.

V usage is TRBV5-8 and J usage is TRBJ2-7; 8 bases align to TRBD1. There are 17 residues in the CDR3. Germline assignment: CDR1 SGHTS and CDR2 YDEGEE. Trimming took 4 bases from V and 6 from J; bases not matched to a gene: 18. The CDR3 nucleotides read TGTGCCAGCAGCGCCAGCGTATGGTACAGGGGGTACGGCGAGCAGTACTTC. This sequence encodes CASSASVWYRGYGEQYF. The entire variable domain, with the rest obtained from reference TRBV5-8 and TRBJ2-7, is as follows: EAGVTQSPTHLIKTRGQQATLRCSPISGHTSVYWYQQALGLGLQFLLWYDEGEERNRGNFPPRFSGRQFPNYSSELNVNALELEDSALYLCASSASVWYRGYGEQYFGPGTRLTVT.

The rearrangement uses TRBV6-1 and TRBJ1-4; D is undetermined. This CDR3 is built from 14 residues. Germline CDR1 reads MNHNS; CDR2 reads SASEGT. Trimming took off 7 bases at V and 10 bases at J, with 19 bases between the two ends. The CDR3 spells CASTDTGKRGKLFF. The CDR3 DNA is TGTGCCAGCACCGACACGGGCAAGAGAGGAAAACTGTTTTTT.

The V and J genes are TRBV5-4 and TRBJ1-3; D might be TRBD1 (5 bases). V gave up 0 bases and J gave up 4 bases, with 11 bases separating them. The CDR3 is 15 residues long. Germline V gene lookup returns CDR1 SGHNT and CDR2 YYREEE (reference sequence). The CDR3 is CASSLGGIRGNTIYF. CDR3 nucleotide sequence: TGTGCCAGCAGCTTGGGGGGCATCCGAGGAAACACCATATATTTT.

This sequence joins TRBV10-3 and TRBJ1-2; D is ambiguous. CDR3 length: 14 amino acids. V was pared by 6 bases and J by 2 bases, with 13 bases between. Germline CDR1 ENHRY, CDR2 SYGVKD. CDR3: CAIRLPTLNYGYTF. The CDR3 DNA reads TGTGCCATCAGACTCCCCACACTAAACTATGGCTACACCTTC.

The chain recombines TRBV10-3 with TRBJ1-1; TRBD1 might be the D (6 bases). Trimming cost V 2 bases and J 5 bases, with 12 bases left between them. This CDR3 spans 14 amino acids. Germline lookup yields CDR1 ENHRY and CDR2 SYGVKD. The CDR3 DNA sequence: TGTGCCATCAGTGAGGGCAGGGGTTCAACTGAAGCTTTCTTT. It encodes CAISEGRGSTEAFF.

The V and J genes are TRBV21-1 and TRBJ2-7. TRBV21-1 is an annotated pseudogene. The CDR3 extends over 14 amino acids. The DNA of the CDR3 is TGTGCCAGCAGCAAAGAACAGCGAACCTACGAGCAGTACTTC. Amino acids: CASSKEQRTYEQYF.

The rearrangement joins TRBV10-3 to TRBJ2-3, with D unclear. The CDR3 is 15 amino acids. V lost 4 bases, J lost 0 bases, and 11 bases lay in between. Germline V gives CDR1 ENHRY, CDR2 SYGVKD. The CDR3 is CAISAGASSTDTQYF. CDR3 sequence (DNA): TGTGCCATCAGTGCAGGCGCTTCTAGCACAGATACGCAGTATTTT.

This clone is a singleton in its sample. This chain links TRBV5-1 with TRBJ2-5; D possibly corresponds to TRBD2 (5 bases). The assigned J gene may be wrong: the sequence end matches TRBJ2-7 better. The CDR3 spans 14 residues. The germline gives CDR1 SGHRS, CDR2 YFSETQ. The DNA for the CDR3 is TGCGCCAGCCAAGTTTCATTGGGAGCCTACGAGCAGTACTTC. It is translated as CASQVSLGAYEQYF.

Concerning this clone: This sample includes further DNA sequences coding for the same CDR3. The CDR3 sequence is CASSLTQNYGYTF. In DNA, the CDR3 is TGTGCCAGCAGCTTAACACAGAACTATGGCTACACCTTC. The gene calls are TRBV7-2 and TRBJ1-2, with no clear D. The length of the CDR3 is 13 residues. V shed 2 bases and J shed 2 bases, with 6 bases lying between them. Looked up from germline, CDR1 is SGHTA and CDR2 is FQGNSA.

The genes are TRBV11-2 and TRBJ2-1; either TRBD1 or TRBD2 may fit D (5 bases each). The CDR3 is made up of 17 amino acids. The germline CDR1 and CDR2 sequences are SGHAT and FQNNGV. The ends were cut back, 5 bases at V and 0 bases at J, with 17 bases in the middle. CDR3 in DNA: TGTGCCAGCAGCACGATAAACCGGGGCAACTCCTACAATGAGCAGTTCTTC. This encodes CASSTINRGNSYNEQFF.

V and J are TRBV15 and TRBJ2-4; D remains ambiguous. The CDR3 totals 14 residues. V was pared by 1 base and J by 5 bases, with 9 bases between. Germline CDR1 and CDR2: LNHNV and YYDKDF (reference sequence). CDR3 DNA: TGTGCCACCAGCAGAGCCGGGCAGCAAAACATTCAGTACTTC. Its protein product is CATSRAGQQNIQYF.

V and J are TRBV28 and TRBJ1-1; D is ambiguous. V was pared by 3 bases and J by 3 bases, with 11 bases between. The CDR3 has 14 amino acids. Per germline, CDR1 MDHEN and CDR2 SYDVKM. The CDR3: CASSLVSWDTEAFF. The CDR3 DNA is TGTGCCAGCAGTTTGGTTTCCTGGGACACTGAAGCTTTCTTT.

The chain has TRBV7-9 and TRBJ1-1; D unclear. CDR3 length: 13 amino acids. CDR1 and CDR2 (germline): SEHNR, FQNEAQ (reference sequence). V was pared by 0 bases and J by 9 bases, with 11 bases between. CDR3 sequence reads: CASSLAQGTKAFF. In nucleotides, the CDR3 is TGTGCCAGCAGCTTAGCGCAAGGTACAAAAGCTTTCTTT.

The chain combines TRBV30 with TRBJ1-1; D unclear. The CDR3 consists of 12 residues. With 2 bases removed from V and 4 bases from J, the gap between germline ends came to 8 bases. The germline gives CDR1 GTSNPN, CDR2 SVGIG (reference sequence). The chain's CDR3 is CAWSQDGTEAFF. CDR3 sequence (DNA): TGTGCCTGGAGTCAGGACGGCACTGAAGCTTTCTTT.

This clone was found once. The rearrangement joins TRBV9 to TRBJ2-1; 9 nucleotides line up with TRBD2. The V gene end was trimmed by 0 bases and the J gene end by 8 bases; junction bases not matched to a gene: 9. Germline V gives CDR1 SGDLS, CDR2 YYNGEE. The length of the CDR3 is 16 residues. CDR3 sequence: CASSVGGGRAPDEQFF. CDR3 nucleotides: TGTGCCAGCAGCGTAGGGGGCGGGAGGGCCCCCGATGAGCAGTTCTTC.

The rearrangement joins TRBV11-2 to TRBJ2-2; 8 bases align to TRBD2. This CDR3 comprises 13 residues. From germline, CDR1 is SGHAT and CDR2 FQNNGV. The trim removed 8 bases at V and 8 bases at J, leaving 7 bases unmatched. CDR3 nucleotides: TGTGCCAGCTCTTTCGGCGGGAGGGGGGAGCTGTTTTTT. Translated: CASSFGGRGELFF. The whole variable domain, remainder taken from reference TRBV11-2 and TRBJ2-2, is EAGVAQSPRYKIIEKRQSVAFWCNPISGHATLYWYQQILGQGPKLLIQFQNNGVVDDSQLPKDRFSAERLKGVDSTLKIQPAKLEDSAVYLCASSFGGRGELFFGEGSRLTVL.

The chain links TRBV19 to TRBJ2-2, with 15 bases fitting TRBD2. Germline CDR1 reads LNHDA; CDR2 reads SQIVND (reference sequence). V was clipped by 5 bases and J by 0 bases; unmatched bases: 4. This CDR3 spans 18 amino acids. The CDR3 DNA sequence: TGTGCCAGTAGTGGAGGACTAGCGGGAGGGGCGAACACCGGGGAGCTGTTTTTT. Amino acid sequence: CASSGGLAGGANTGELFF.